Sequencing of this T cell receptor beta chain was carried out in a study of blood T cell repertoires in COVID-19. Turning to the study itself: The samples span acute and convalescent COVID-19 from the United States, Italy and Spain. The analysed material was cDNA or gDNA that came from T cells, B-cell-depleted T cells, or PBMCs.

The CDR3 is 15 residues long. V was pared by 4 bases and J by 6 bases, with 6 bases of the junction left unmatched. Germline-derived CDR1 and CDR2 are LGHNT and FRNRAP. Original handling: Amplified reference gene primers provided the basis for estimating nucleated cell counts. Data came from immunoSEQ multiplex PCR; TCRdb stores just in-frame clones and leaves some out. The D gene and trimming were derived from the DNA, and the V and J assignments and clone size from that table. The sample yields roughly 69,000 clones, 70% to 90% seen once. The sequencing input was peripheral blood. The receptor's source is a man aged 45-60 years with active COVID-19. The chain links TRBV12-5 to TRBJ1-2, with 12 bases aligning to TRBD1. CDR3 nucleotide sequence: TGTGCTAGTGGTTCTCCGGGACAGGGGGCGCATGGCTACACCTTC. Residues: CASGSPGQGAHGYTF.